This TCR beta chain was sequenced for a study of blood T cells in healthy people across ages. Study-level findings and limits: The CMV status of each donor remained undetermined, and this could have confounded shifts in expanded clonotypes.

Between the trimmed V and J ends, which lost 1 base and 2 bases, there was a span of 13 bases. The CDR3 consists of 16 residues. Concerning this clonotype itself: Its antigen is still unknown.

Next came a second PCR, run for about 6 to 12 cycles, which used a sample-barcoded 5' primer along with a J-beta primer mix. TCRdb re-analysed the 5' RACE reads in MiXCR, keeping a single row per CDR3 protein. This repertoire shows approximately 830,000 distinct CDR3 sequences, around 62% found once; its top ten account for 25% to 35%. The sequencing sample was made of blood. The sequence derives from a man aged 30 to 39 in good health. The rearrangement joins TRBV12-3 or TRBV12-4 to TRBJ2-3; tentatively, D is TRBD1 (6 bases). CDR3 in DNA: TGTGCCAGCAGTTTAGGCAGGGACATATTCACAGATACGCAGTATTTT. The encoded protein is CASSLGRDIFTDTQYF.